Listed below are T cell receptor beta chains from one sample, sequenced in a study of spatial heterogeneity in lung cancer. From the 5' RACE reads, TCRdb called clonotypes with MiXCR, one entry per CDR3 protein. The sample shows about 2,300 distinct CDR3 sequences, approximately 15% of them seen only once. The specimen was normal lung tissue next to the tumor, collected at surgery. These receptors came from a male donor with early-stage non-small cell lung cancer. The CDR3 runs from the conserved cysteine through the conserved F or W. The D gene is left open where the match is weak. Clone size is given for some rows only: seen once, a few or many times, or a class if the clone is expanded.

length	D	V	size	J	DNA	CDR3
12	-	TRBV2	-	TRBJ1-4	TGTGCCAGTCAAACAGACCTCGAAAAACTGTTTTTT	CASQTDLEKLFF
14	-	TRBV27	medium-sized	TRBJ2-1	TGTGCCAGCAGTTTAGCCGACGGATACAATGAGCAGTTCTTC	CASSLADGYNEQFF
13	-	TRBV6-2/TRBV6-3	medium-sized	TRBJ2-3	TGTGCCAGCAGGAAGGACAATTGGGATACGCAGTATTTT	CASRKDNWDTQYF
12	-	TRBV20-1	medium-sized	TRBJ2-7	TGCAGTGCTAGACAGGACTCCTACGAGCAGTACTTC	CSARQDSYEQYF
15	TRBD2	TRBV20-1	medium-sized	TRBJ2-7	TGCAGTGCTAGTCCTCTAGCGGGGGTCAAATACGAGCAGTACTTC	CSASPLAGVKYEQYF
15	TRBD2	TRBV7-2	medium-sized	TRBJ2-2	TGTGCCAGCAGCCGCGGGGGGGACTCTACCGGGGAGCTGTTTTTT	CASSRGGDSTGELFF
13	-	TRBV7-2	medium-sized	TRBJ1-5	TGTGCCAGCAGCTTAAGCAGGGATCAGCCCCAGCATTTT	CASSLSRDQPQHF
15	TRBD2	TRBV20-1	medium-sized	TRBJ2-1	TGCAGTGCTAGAGGTGCTAGCGGGAGTTACAATGAGCAGTTCTTC	CSARGASGSYNEQFF
12	-	TRBV13	medium-sized	TRBJ1-1	TGTGCCAGCAGATACATGAACACTGAAGCTTTCTTT	CASRYMNTEAFF
14	-	TRBV2	medium-sized	TRBJ2-1	TGTGCCAGCAAGGGAGGGACAGCTATCAATGAGCAGTTCTTC	CASKGGTAINEQFF
15	TRBD1	TRBV12-3/TRBV12-4	medium-sized	TRBJ2-1	TGTGCCAGCAGTTTCTCTGGGACAGGGCGGAATGAGCAGTTCTTC	CASSFSGTGRNEQFF
14	-	TRBV7-9	-	TRBJ2-1	TGTGCCAGCAGCTTACAGCTAGTAATCGATGAGCAGTTCTTC	CASSLQLVIDEQFF
13	-	TRBV20-1	many	TRBJ1-2	TGCAGTGCAGGGACCCAAGGAGACTATGGCTACACCTTC	CSAGTQGDYGYTF
13	-	TRBV6-2/TRBV6-3	medium-sized	TRBJ1-5	TGTGCCAGCAGCCGCGACAGGAATCAGCCCCAGCATTTT	CASSRDRNQPQHF
13	-	TRBV20-1	medium-sized	TRBJ2-1	TGCAGTGCTAGAGATCTGCCCTACAATGAGCAGTTCTTC	CSARDLPYNEQFF
15	TRBD2	TRBV7-2	-	TRBJ2-1	TGTGCCAGCAGCGCTCAAAAAATAGCGGGAGGGGAGCAGTTCTTC	CASSAQKIAGGEQFF
13	-	TRBV11-2	medium-sized	TRBJ1-2	TGTGCCAGCAGCTTTGGACTGAAATCCGGCTACACCTTC	CASSFGLKSGYTF
15	TRBD2	TRBV6-4	medium-sized	TRBJ2-3	TGTGCCAGCAGTAGACTAGCGGGAAGCACAGATACGCAGTATTTT	CASSRLAGSTDTQYF
13	-	TRBV9	few	TRBJ2-5	TGTGCCAGCAGCGTAGCTGTGGGGTTGACCCAGTACTTC	CASSVAVGLTQYF
14	-	TRBV5-1	medium-sized	TRBJ2-7	TGCGCCAGCAGCTCGGAGGAGGAAGCCTACGAGCAGTACTTC	CASSSEEEAYEQYF
15	TRBD2	TRBV20-1	medium-sized	TRBJ2-7	TGCAGTGCTAGATATTCCGGGAGGGTAGTCTACGAGCAGTACTTC	CSARYSGRVVYEQYF
16	-	TRBV10-3	medium-sized	TRBJ2-7	TGTGCCACCCTACGAGGAACTACCAGGGGATCCTACGAGCAGTACTTC	CATLRGTTRGSYEQYF
14	-	TRBV7-2	-	TRBJ1-2	TGTGCCAGCAGCTTAGTCAGGGGAGGCGATGGCTACACCTTC	CASSLVRGGDGYTF
12	-	TRBV6-2/TRBV6-3	medium-sized	TRBJ1-2	TGTGCCAGCAGTTCCACAGGGAGTGGCTACACCTTC	CASSSTGSGYTF
14	-	TRBV2	large	TRBJ1-5	TGTGCCAGCAGCCGCAGGGGAGGCAATCAGCCCCAGCATTTT	CASSRRGGNQPQHF
11	-	TRBV14	medium-sized	TRBJ2-7	TGTGCCAGCAGCACAGGATACGAGCAGTACTTC	CASSTGYEQYF
14	-	TRBV12-3/TRBV12-4	-	TRBJ2-3	TGTGCCAGCAGTTTAATCGGCTTCACAGATACGCAGTATTTT	CASSLIGFTDTQYF
15	TRBD1	TRBV27	-	TRBJ2-7	TGTGCCAGCAGATTAAAGGGACAGGGGGCCTACGAGCAGTACTTC	CASRLKGQGAYEQYF
14	-	TRBV27	-	TRBJ2-7	TGTGCCAGCAGTTTAAACGCGGGGACCTACAAGCAGTACTTC	CASSLNAGTYKQYF
15	TRBD1	TRBV20-1	few	TRBJ2-5	TGCAGTGCTAGAGACCTAAAAGGGGGCTGGGAGACCCAGTACTTC	CSARDLKGGWETQYF
16	-	TRBV6-1	-	TRBJ2-3	TGTGCCAGCAGTACAGGGTTGGATCCTAGCACAGATACGCAGTATTTT	CASSTGLDPSTDTQYF
15	-	TRBV6-2/TRBV6-3	medium-sized	TRBJ2-1	TGTGCCAGCAGTTACTCCCAATACTCCTACAATGAGCAGTTCTTC	CASSYSQYSYNEQFF
15	-	TRBV5-1	few	TRBJ2-3	TGCGCCAGCAGGGACGGGCGATTCAGCACAGATACGCAGTATTTT	CASRDGRFSTDTQYF
15	TRBD1	TRBV11-2	few	TRBJ2-6	TGTGCCAGCAGCTTTGACAGGGCTGGGGCCAACGTCCTGACTTTC	CASSFDRAGANVLTF
16	TRBD2	TRBV2	medium-sized	TRBJ2-1	TGTGCCAGCAGCCTGACGACTAGCGGGAGGGCCGGTGAGCAGTTCTTC	CASSLTTSGRAGEQFF